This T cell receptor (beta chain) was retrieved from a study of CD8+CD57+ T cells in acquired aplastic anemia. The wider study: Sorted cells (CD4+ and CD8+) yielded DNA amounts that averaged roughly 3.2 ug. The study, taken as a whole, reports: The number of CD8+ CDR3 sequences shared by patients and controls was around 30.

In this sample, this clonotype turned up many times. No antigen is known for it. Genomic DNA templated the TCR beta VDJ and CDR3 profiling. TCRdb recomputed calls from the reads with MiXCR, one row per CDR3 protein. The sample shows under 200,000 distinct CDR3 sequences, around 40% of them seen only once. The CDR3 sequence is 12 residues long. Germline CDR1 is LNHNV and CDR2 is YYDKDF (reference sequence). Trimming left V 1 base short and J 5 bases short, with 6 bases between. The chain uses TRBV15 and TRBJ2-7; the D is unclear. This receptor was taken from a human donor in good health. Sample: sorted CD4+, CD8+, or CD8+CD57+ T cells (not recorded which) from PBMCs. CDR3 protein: CATSRAYNEQYF. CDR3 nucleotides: TGTGCCACCAGCAGAGCGTACAACGAGCAGTACTTC.